The table lists the clone carrying this T cell receptor beta chain with a few counts. What it binds is unknown. TCRdb itself ran the reads through MiXCR, one entry per CDR3 protein. This repertoire shows around 900,000 distinct CDR3 sequences, less than 40% found once; its top ten account for over 12%. These data come from a study of T cell repertoires in cytomegalovirus infection. Background on the study: It was recently identified HLA-C-restricted and well-studied HLA-B-restricted CMV epitopes that the study used. Public TCR beta signatures provided an indication of both CMV infection and a matching HLA type. Study-wide points: Based on cumulative public TCR beta family frequency, carriers of CMV plus the relevant HLA were identified. In two of eight donors, the top clonotype was HLA-C-restricted CMV-specific.

Per the germline V gene, CDR1 is LNHNV and CDR2 is YYDKDF (reference sequence). V trimming: 2 bases; J trimming: 4 bases; junction bases outside the gene matches: 6. The CDR3 has 15 residues. This chain connects TRBV15 to TRBJ2-7; 9 nucleotides align to TRBD1. This receptor was obtained from a human donor in good health (CMV status not recorded). Some clones in this sample may be carry-over from other donors' samples. The material was cultured CD8+ T cells from PBMCs, obtained from culture after CMV antigen stimulation. CDR3 sequence reads: CATSRTPGQGYEQYF. The CDR3 DNA reads as TGTGCCACCAGCAGAACTCCGGGACAGGGTTACGAGCAGTACTTC.